A single sample gave rise to the 6 T cell receptor beta chains below, sequenced in a study of metastatic and nonmetastatic thyroid tumors (TCRdb year 2020). Libraries were constructed by PCR. Reads for this sample came from an Illumina HiSeq 4000. Starting from the raw public reads, TCRdb applied fastp trimming at Q25, assembled clones with MiXCR and retained in-frame beta chains. The sample includes tens of thousands of clones, with about 13% observed a single time. In total, the top ten clones hold 11% of the sample. None of the patients had been given any treatment before thyroid surgery. The sequenced sample consisted of blood. These receptors all come from a female donor with papillary thyroid cancer or a benign thyroid nodule (not recorded which). Some clones in this sample may be carry-over from other donors' samples.

This chain uses TRBV9 with TRBJ2-1, with TRBD1 identical over 10 bases. The CDR3 has 13 amino acids. Trimming cost V 4 bases and J 10 bases; bases outside gene matches: 5. From germline, CDR1 is SGDLS and CDR2 YYNGEE. The CDR3 reads CASSPRTGGEQFF. CDR3 DNA sequence: TGTGCCAGCAGCCCCAGGACAGGGGGGGAGCAGTTCTTC.

This clone was counted at least ten times. V and J are TRBV30 and TRBJ1-5; D is unresolved. V lost 2 bases, J lost 8 bases, and 13 bases lay in between. CDR3 length: 13 amino acids. CDR1 and CDR2 from the germline V gene are GTSNPN and SVGIG (reference sequence). As DNA, the CDR3 is TGTGCCTGGAGTCGGAATTCAGGAGAGCCCCAGCATTTT. This translates into CAWSRNSGEPQHF.

This clone came up many times. The CDR3, as DNA: TGCGCCAGCAGCTTGGATGCAACCTATGGCTACACCTTC. Translated, it gives CASSLDATYGYTF. The chain carries TRBV5-1 and TRBJ1-2; D remains unclear. The CDR3 is 13 residues long. Trimming removed 0 bases at V and 4 bases at J, with 7 bases between. The germline gives CDR1 SGHRS, CDR2 YFSETQ.

The table lists this clone with many counts. The rearrangement joins TRBV20-1 to TRBJ1-1, with D maybe TRBD1 (6 bases). The CDR3 is 15 residues long. Germline CDR1 DFQATT, CDR2 SNEGSKA (reference sequence). V gave up 0 bases and J gave up 0 bases, with 11 bases separating them. This CDR3 is CSARDSRDMNTEAFF. CDR3 DNA: TGCAGTGCTAGAGATAGCAGGGACATGAACACTGAAGCTTTCTTT.

This clone was observed at least ten times. The chain links TRBV5-6 to TRBJ2-7, with 13 bases fitting TRBD2. V shed 5 bases and J 7 bases; nucleotides not matched to a gene: 6. The CDR3 length is 14 residues. Germline values: CDR1 SGHDT, CDR2 YYEEEE. CDR3 in amino acids: CASRTSGRAREQYF. The CDR3 coding sequence is TGTGCCAGCAGAACTAGCGGGAGGGCCCGGGAGCAGTACTTC. The whole variable domain, filled in from reference TRBV5-6 and TRBJ2-7, reads DAGVTQSPTHLIKTRGQQVTLRCSPKSGHDTVSWYQQALGQGPQFIFQYYEEEERQRGNFPDRFSGHQFPNYSSELNVNALLLGDSALYLCASRTSGRAREQYFGPGTRLTVT.

This clone was observed at least ten times. The V gene is TRBV7-8, the J gene TRBJ2-7; 10 nucleotides agree with TRBD1. Germline assignment: CDR1 SGHVS and CDR2 FQNEAQ. J was trimmed by 3 bases and V by 2 bases; bases with no gene match: 10. The CDR3 contains 17 residues. The CDR3: CASSLLSGQGRFYEQYF. The CDR3, as DNA: TGTGCCAGCAGCTTACTGTCGGGACAGGGGCGATTCTACGAGCAGTACTTC.